This entry is about one T cell receptor (beta chain). Method: immunoSEQ multiplex PCR; TCRdb's copy keeps in-frame clones and lacks some. The profile shows a few hundred thousand clones, around nine tenths of them singletons. The sample belongs to a study of blood T cell repertoires in COVID-19. Two negative PCRs, clearance, or symptom resolution had been documented for recovered Cohort 3 donors. The source is a woman aged 40 to 50 who had recovered from COVID-19. Sequenced: PBMCs or T cells enriched from blood (not recorded which).

CDR3 nucleotides: TGTGCCAGCAGCGGACAGGGTCTTGATACGCAGTATTTT. As protein: CASSGQGLDTQYF. The chain couples TRBV9 to TRBJ2-3; TRBD1 aligns across 7 bases. This CDR3 is 13 amino acids long. Trimming at V came to 3 bases and at J to 6 bases, leaving 4 bases not matched to a gene. CDR1 and CDR2 from the germline V gene are SGDLS and YYNGEE. Drawing the rest from reference TRBV9 and TRBJ2-3, the complete variable domain is DSGVTQTPKHLITATGQRVTLRCSPRSGDLSVYWYQQSLDQGLQFLIQYYNGEERAKGNILERFSAQQFPDLHSELNLSSLELGDSALYFCASSGQGLDTQYFGPGTRLTVL.